One and the same sample provided the 8 T cell receptor beta chains below, sequenced in a study of blood T cell repertoires in COVID-19. Clones were read by immunoSEQ multiplex PCR, and TCRdb kept only the in-frame ones, dropping some. The sample contains about 360,000 clones, around 82% of which appear only once. Material for sequencing was peripheral blood. These receptors all stem from a man younger than 40 with active or convalescent COVID-19.

The rearrangement joins TRBV6-2 or TRBV6-3 to TRBJ1-1; tentatively, D is TRBD1 (6 bases). Germline values: CDR1 MNHEY, CDR2 SVGEGT. V was clipped by 4 bases and J by 5 bases, with 14 bases between them. The length of the CDR3 is 14 residues. CDR3 nucleotide sequence: TGTGCCAGCAGTTTCACAGGGATAGGAACTGAAGCTTTCTTT. It specifies CASSFTGIGTEAFF.

The chain recombines TRBV24-1 with TRBJ1-4; 8 positions match TRBD1. Looked up from germline, CDR1 is KGHDR and CDR2 is SFDVKD. The CDR3 is 17 amino acids. V shed 2 bases and J 8 bases; nucleotides not matched to a gene: 12. The CDR3 sequence is CATSDSPGQGGREKLFF. The CDR3 nucleotides read TGTGCCACCAGTGATTCTCCTGGACAGGGTGGAAGAGAAAAACTGTTTTTT.

The chain carries TRBV5-6 and TRBJ1-5; maybe TRBD1 (5 bases). The CDR3 extends over 15 amino acids. Germline values: CDR1 SGHDT, CDR2 YYEEEE. The ends were cut back, 1 base at V and 2 bases at J, with 10 bases in the middle. The DNA for the CDR3 is TGTGCCAGCAGCTTGTGGTTCAGGGGCAATCAGCCCCAGCATTTT. Translated: CASSLWFRGNQPQHF.

This chain links TRBV7-8 with TRBJ1-2; tentative D call: TRBD1 (6 bases). CDR1 is SGHVS and CDR2 is FQNEAQ in the germline V gene. This CDR3 is 13 amino acids long. Trimming pared 4 bases from V and 8 bases from J, leaving 14 bases between. CDR3: CASSSTGEGGYTF. The CDR3 nucleotides are TGTGCCAGCAGCTCGACAGGCGAGGGAGGCTACACCTTC.

This clone was detected only a few times. The chain recombines TRBV9 with TRBJ2-1; tentative D call: TRBD2 (6 bases). V shed 7 bases and J shed 5 bases, with 13 bases lying between them. The CDR3 covers 13 residues. Germline assignment: CDR1 SGDLS and CDR2 YYNGEE. The CDR3 bases are TGTGCCAGCGGGGGGATGAGGAACAATGAGCAGTTCTTC. Encoded protein: CASGGMRNNEQFF. Full variable domain (outside the CDR3, taken from reference TRBV9 and TRBJ2-1): DSGVTQTPKHLITATGQRVTLRCSPRSGDLSVYWYQQSLDQGLQFLIQYYNGEERAKGNILERFSAQQFPDLHSELNLSSLELGDSALYFCASGGMRNNEQFFGPGTRLTVL.

The chain employs TRBV14 and TRBJ1-2; D unclear. Germline assignment: CDR1 SGHDN and CDR2 FVKESK. V lost 3 bases, J lost 5 bases, and 7 bases lay in between. There are 12 residues in the CDR3. CDR3 sequence: CASSQRTYGYTF. DNA of the CDR3: TGTGCCAGCAGCCAGAGAACTTATGGCTACACCTTC.

V usage is TRBV19 and J usage is TRBJ2-2; TRBD2 might be the D (6 bases). The CDR3 extends over 14 amino acids. V was trimmed by 9 bases and J by 5 bases, leaving 16 bases between them. Germline V gives CDR1 LNHDA, CDR2 SQIVND (reference sequence). CDR3 protein: CASRGVLSTGELFF. The CDR3 DNA sequence: TGTGCCAGCCGCGGGGTACTATCGACCGGGGAGCTGTTTTTT.

The rearrangement uses TRBV4-2 and TRBJ2-5; 11 positions match TRBD2. Germline V gene sequence: CDR1 LGHNA, CDR2 YNFKEQ. The CDR3 contains 17 residues. V gave up 1 base and J gave up 2 bases; unmatched junction bases: 6. In DNA, the CDR3 is TGTGCCAGCAGCCAAGCTACTAGCGGGAGACGGCAAGAGACCCAGTACTTC. Amino acid sequence: CASSQATSGRRQETQYF.